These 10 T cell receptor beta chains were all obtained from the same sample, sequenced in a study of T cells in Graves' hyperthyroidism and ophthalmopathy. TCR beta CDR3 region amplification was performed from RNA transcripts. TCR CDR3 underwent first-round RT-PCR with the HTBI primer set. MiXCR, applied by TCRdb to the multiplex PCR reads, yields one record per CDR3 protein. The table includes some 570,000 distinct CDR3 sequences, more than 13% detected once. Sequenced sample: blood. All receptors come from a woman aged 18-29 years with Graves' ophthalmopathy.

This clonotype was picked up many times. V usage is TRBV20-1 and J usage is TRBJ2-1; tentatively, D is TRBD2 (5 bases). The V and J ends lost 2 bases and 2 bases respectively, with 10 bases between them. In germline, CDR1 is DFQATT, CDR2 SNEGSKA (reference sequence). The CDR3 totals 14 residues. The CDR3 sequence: CSARSRETYNEQFF. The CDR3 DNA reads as TGCAGTGCTAGAAGCCGGGAAACCTACAATGAGCAGTTCTTC.

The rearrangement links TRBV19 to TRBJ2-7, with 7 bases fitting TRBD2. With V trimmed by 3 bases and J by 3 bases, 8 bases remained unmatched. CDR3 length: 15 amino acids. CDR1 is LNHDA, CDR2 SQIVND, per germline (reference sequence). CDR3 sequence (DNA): TGTGCCAGTAGTATTTATGCCGGGAGGAACTACGAGCAGTACTTC. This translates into CASSIYAGRNYEQYF.

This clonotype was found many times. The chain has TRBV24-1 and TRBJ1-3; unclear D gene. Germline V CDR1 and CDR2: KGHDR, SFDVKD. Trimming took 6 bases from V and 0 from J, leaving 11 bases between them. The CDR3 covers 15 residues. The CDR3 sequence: CATSRQFSSGNTIYF. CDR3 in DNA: TGTGCCACCAGTCGGCAGTTCTCCTCTGGAAACACCATATATTTT.

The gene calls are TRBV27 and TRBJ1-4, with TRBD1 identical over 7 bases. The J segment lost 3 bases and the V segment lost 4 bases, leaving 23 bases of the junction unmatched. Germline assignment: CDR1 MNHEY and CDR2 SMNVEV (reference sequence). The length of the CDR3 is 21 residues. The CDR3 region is CASSYIRVGRGGPVANEKLFF. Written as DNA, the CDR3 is TGTGCCAGCAGTTATATTCGAGTTGGCAGGGGGGGTCCGGTCGCTAATGAAAAACTGTTTTTT.

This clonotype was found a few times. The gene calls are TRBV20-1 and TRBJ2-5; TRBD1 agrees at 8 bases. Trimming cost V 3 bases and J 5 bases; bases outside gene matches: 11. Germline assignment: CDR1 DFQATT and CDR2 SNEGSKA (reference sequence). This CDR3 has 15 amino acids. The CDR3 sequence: CSASRQGYIMETQYF. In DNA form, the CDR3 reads TGCAGTGCTAGCAGACAGGGGTATATTATGGAGACCCAGTACTTC.

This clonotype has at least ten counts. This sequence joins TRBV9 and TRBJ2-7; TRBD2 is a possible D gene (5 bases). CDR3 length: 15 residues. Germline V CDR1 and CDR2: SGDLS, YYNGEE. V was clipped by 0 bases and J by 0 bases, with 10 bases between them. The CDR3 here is CASSVEAGRSYEQYF. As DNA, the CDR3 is TGTGCCAGCAGCGTAGAGGCGGGCCGCTCCTACGAGCAGTACTTC.

The CDR3 loop is CASSSGVRGQATDTQYF. CDR3 in DNA: TGTGCCAGCAGCTCGGGGGTCAGGGGCCAGGCCACAGATACGCAGTATTTT. V and J are TRBV18 and TRBJ2-3; D could derive from TRBD1 or TRBD2 (6 bases each). Germline assignment: CDR1 KGHSH and CDR2 LQKENI. Trimming removed 8 bases from V and 2 bases from J, with 23 bases in between. CDR3 length: 17 residues.

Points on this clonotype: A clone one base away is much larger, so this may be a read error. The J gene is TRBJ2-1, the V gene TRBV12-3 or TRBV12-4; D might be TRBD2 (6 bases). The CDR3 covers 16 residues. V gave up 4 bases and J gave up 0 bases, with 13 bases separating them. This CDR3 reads CASSWVAASSYNEQFF. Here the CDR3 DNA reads TGTGCCAGCAGTTGGGTAGCGGCCAGCTCCTACAATGAGCAGTTCTTC.

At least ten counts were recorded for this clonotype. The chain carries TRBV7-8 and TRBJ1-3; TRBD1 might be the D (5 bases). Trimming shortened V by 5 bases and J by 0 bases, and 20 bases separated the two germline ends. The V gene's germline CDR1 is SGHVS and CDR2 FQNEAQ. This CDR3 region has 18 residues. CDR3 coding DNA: TGTGCCAGCAGCATGGGGCCCAAAGACGGAAACTCTGGAAACACCATATATTTT. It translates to CASSMGPKDGNSGNTIYF.

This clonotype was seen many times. CDR3 bases: TGTGCCAGCAGCTTAAGTACAGAGATGAACACTGAAGCTTTCTTT. Its translation is CASSLSTEMNTEAFF. This chain connects TRBV11-3 to TRBJ1-1; D unclear. Germline V gene sequence: CDR1 SGHNT, CDR2 YENEEA. V lost 2 bases and J lost 0, with 10 bases in between. The CDR3 is 15 residues long.